The T cell receptor (beta chain) under discussion was sequenced for a study of blood T cell repertoires in COVID-19. Study summary: Samples came from the United States, Italy and Spain, spanning acute and convalescent COVID-19. PBMCs, B-cell-depleted T cells, or T cells were the source of the cDNA or gDNA that made up the material.

The CDR3 runs 12 residues. Germline values: CDR1 SQVTM, CDR2 ANQGSEA. The ends lost 5 bases at V and 4 bases at J; junction bases unmatched: 1. Seattle patients were enrolled during active infection and followed longitudinally. Original methodology: Reference gene primers were amplified, and this amplification served to estimate nucleated cell counts. This table comes from immunoSEQ multiplex PCR, and its TCRdb copy is limited to in-frame clones, with some not included. That table gives V, J and clone size, and the DNA gave D and trimming. The table shows approximately 210,000 clones, with about 95% occurring only once.

V and J are TRBV29-1 and TRBJ2-1; 8 bases agree with TRBD1. Source material: peripheral blood. The TCR originated in a young man with COVID-19, enrolled during active disease. The CDR3 spells CSVRQGYNEQFF. The CDR3 DNA is TGCAGCGTTAGACAGGGGTACAATGAGCAGTTCTTC.